The source of this T cell receptor beta chain is a study of T cells and Merkel cell carcinoma outcomes. This CDR3 comprises 11 residues. Germline V CDR1 and CDR2: SEHNR, FQNEAQ (reference sequence). Trimming stripped 0 bases from V and 9 bases from J, with 3 bases between. Relative to its sample, this clone is large. What it binds is unknown. Findings of the study overall: In Merkel cell carcinoma, repertoire and T-cell density reportedly predicted outcomes.

Sequencing was performed with immunoSEQ multiplex PCR; in TCRdb, only in-frame clones are kept and a portion is missing. The data contain some 2,000 clones, 77% of them seen just once; the ten biggest clones take up less than 30%. The sequencing sample was made of tumor tissue from Merkel cell carcinoma. The sequence came from a human donor with Merkel cell carcinoma. V is TRBV7-9 and J is TRBJ2-1, with no clear D. CDR3 residues: CASSLAGEQFF. The CDR3 DNA follows: TGTGCCAGCAGCTTAGCGGGTGAGCAGTTCTTC.